Described below is a single TCR beta chain sequence and its context. The antigen is unknown. The CDR3 extends over 18 amino acids. Trimming took 4 bases from V and 1 from J, leaving 23 bases between them. The V gene's germline CDR1 is SQVTM and CDR2 ANQGSEA. 13 Jbeta primers and 60 Vbeta primers were used for the PCR. The table came from immunoSEQ multiplex PCR; TCRdb's copy has only in-frame clones and leaves some out. The sample lists 100,000 to 150,000 clones; about 81% were seen once. The data originate from a study of cytomegalovirus exposure and HLA in healthy donors. Study-wide results and limits: Sequencing likely produced, as an artifact, a cluster of highly shared sequence variants. Analysis performed later found approximately 17,000 TCR beta sequences associated with HLA alleles at 0.05 false discovery rate.

The sequenced material came from PBMCs. The chain couples TRBV29-1 to TRBJ2-1, with no clear D. The TCR comes from a woman in her 50s in good health and CMV-seropositive. The CDR3 sequence: CSVVWQESSKWSYNEQFF. The DNA for the CDR3 is TGCAGCGTTGTGTGGCAGGAAAGTTCGAAGTGGTCCTACAATGAGCAGTTCTTC.